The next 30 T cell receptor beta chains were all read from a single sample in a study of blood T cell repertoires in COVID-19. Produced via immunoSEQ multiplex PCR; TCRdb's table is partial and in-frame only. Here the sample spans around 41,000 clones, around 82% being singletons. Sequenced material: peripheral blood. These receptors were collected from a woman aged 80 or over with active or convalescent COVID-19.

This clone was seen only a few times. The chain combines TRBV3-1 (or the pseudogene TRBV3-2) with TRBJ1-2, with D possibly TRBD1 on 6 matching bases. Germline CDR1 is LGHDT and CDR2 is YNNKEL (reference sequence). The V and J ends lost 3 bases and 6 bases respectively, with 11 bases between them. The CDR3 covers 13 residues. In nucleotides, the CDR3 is TGTGCCAGCAGCCAGATAGACAGGAATGGCTACACCTTC. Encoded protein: CASSQIDRNGYTF.

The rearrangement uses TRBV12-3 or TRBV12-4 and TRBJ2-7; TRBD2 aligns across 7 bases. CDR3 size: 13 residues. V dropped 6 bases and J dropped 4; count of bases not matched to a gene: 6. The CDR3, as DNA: TGTGCCAGCAGCAGAACTAGCGATTACGAGCAGTACTTC. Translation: CASSRTSDYEQYF.

CDR3 coding DNA: TGTGCCAGCAGTGCCTGGACTAGCGGGACCCAAGGGGGAAGCACAGATACGCAGTATTTT. Translation gives CASSAWTSGTQGGSTDTQYF. The chain recombines TRBV6-1 with TRBJ2-3; 12 nucleotides agree with TRBD2. Germline V gene data show CDR1 as MNHNS and CDR2 as SASEGT. The CDR3 runs to 20 residues. After removal of 4 bases from V and 0 bases from J, the junction contained 14 bases not matched to a gene.

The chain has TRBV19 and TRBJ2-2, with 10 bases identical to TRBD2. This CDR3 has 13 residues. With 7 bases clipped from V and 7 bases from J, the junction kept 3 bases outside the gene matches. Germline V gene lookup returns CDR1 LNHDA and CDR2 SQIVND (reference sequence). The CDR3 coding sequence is TGTGCCAGTAATCTAGCGGGAGTCGGGGAGCTGTTTTTT. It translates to CASNLAGVGELFF.

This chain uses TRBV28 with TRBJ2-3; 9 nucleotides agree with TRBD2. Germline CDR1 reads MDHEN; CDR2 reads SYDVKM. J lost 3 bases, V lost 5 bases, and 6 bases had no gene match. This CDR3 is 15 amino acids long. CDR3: CASSISGGETDTQYF. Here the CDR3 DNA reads TGTGCCAGCAGTATTAGCGGGGGCGAGACAGATACGCAGTATTTT. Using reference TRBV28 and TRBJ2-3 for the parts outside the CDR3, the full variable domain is DVKVTQSSRYLVKRTGEKVFLECVQDMDHENMFWYRQDPGLGLRLIYFSYDVKMKEKGDIPEGYSVSREKKERFSLILESASTNQTSMYLCASSISGGETDTQYFGPGTRLTVL.

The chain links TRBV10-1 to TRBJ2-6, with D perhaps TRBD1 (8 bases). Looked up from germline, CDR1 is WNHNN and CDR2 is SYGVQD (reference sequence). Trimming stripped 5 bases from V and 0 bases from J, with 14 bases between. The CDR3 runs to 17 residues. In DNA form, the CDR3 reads TGCGCCAGCAGTCACACAGGGGGGGTCTCTGGGGCCAACGTCCTGACTTTC. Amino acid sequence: CASSHTGGVSGANVLTF.

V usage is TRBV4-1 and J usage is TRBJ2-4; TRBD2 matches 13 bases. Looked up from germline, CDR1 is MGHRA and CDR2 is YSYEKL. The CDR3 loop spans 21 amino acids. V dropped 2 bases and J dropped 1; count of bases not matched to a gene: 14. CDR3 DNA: TGCGCCAGCAGCCAAAGGTCCCTACTAGCGGGAGGGCCTTTGGCCAAAAACATTCAGTACTTC. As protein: CASSQRSLLAGGPLAKNIQYF.

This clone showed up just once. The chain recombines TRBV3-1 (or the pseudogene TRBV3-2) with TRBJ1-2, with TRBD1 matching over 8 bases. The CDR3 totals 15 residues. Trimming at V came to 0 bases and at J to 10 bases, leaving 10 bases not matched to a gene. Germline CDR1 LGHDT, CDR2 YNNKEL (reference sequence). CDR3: CASSQDVGTGGYYTF. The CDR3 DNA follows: TGTGCCAGCAGCCAAGATGTAGGGACAGGCGGATACTACACCTTC.

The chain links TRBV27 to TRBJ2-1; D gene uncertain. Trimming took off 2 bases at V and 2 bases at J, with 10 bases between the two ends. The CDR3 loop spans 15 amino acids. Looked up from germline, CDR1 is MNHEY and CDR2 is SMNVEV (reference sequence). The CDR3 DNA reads TGTGCCAGCAGTTTAACGTTAGATCCCTACAATGAGCAGTTCTTC. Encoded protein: CASSLTLDPYNEQFF.

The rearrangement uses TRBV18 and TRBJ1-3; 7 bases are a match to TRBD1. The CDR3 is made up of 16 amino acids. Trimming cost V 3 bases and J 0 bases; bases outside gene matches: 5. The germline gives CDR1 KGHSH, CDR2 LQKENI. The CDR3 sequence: CASSPRGTVSGNTIYF. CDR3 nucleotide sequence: TGTGCCAGCTCACCCAGGGGGACAGTCTCTGGAAACACCATATATTTT. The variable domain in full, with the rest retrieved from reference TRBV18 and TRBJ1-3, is NAGVMQNPRHLVRRRGQEARLRCSPMKGHSHVYWYRQLPEEGLKFMVYLQKENIIDESGMPKERFSAEFPKEGPSILRIQQVVRGDSAAYFCASSPRGTVSGNTIYFGEGSWLTVV.

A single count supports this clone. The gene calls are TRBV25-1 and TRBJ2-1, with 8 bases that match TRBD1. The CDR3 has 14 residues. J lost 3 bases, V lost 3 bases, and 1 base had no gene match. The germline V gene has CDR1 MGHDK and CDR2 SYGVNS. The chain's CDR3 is CASSDGQGYNEQFF. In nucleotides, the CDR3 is TGTGCCAGCAGTGATGGACAGGGCTACAATGAGCAGTTCTTC.

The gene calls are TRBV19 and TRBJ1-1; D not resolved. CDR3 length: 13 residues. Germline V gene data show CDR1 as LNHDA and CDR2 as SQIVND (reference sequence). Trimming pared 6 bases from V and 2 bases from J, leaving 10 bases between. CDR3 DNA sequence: TGTGCCAGTAGCCCGTCTAGTAACACTGAAGCTTTCTTT. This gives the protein CASSPSSNTEAFF.

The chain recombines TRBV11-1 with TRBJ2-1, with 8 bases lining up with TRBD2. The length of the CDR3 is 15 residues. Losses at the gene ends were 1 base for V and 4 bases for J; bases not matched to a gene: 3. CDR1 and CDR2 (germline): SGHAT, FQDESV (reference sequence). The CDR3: CASSLVASGYNEQFF. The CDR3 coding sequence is TGTGCCAGCAGCTTAGTGGCTAGCGGGTACAATGAGCAGTTCTTC.

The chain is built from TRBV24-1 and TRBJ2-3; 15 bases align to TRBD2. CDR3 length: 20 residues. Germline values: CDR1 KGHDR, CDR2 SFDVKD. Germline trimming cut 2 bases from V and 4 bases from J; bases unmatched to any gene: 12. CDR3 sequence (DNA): TGTGCCACCAGTGATTGGACTAGCGGGAGGGCCGGCTTGGCGTCAGATACGCAGTATTTT. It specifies CATSDWTSGRAGLASDTQYF.

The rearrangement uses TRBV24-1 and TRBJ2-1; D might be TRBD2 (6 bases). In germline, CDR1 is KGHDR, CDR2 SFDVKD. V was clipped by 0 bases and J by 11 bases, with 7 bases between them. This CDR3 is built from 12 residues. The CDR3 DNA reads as TGTGCCACCAGTGATTTGGGGACTCAGCAGTTCTTC. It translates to CATSDLGTQQFF.

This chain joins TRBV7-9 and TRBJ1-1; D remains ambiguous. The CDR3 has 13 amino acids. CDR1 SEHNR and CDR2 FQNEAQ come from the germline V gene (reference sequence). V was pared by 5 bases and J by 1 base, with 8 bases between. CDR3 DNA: TGTGCCAGCAGCGATCAGAAGAACACTGAAGCTTTCTTT. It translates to CASSDQKNTEAFF.

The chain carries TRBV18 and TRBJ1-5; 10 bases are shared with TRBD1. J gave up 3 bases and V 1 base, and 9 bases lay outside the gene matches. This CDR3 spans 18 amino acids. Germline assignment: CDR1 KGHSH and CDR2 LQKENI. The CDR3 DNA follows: TGTGCCAGCTCACCACGAAGCGGGACAGGGGTGGACAATCAGCCCCAGCATTTT. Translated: CASSPRSGTGVDNQPQHF.

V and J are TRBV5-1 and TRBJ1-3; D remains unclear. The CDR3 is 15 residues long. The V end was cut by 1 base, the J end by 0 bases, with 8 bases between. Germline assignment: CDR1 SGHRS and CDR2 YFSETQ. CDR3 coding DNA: TGCGCCAGCAGCTTGAGCGGCTTCTCTGGAAACACCATATATTTT. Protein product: CASSLSGFSGNTIYF.

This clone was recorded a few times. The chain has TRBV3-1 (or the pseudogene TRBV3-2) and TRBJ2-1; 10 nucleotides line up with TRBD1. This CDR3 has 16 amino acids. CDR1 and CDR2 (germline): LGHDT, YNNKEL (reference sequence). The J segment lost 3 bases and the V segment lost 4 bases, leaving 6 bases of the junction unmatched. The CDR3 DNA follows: TGTGCCAGCAGCCGACTCGGGGACAGGGGCTACAATGAGCAGTTCTTC. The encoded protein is CASSRLGDRGYNEQFF.

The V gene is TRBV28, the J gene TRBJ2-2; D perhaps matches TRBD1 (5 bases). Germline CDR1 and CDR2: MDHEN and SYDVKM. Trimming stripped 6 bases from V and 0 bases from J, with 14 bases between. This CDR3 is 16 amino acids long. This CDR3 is CASSNSGATNTGELFF. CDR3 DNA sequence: TGTGCCAGCAGCAATTCTGGGGCGACGAACACCGGGGAGCTGTTTTTT. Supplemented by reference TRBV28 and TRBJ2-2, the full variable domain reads DVKVTQSSRYLVKRTGEKVFLECVQDMDHENMFWYRQDPGLGLRLIYFSYDVKMKEKGDIPEGYSVSREKKERFSLILESASTNQTSMYLCASSNSGATNTGELFFGEGSRLTVL.

The CDR3 DNA is TGTGCCAGCAGCAAGGACAGGGTGGGGAATGAAAAACTGTTTTTT. Its protein is CASSKDRVGNEKLFF. The V call is TRBV7-8, the J call TRBJ1-4, with 8 bases lining up with TRBD1. The CDR3 covers 15 residues. The junction had 7 bases not matched to a gene; V was cut back by 5 bases and J by 5 bases. The V gene's germline CDR1 is SGHVS and CDR2 FQNEAQ.

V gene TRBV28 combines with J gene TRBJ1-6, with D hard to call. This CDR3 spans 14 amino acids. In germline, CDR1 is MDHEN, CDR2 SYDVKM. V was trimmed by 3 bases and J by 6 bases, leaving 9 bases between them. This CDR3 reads CASSFGVTNSPLHF. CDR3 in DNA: TGTGCCAGCAGTTTCGGGGTAACTAATTCACCCCTCCACTTT.

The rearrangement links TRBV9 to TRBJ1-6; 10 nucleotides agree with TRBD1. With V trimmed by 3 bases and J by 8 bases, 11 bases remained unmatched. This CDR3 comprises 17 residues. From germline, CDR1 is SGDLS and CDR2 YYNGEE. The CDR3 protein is CASSAGLTGTGDSPLHF. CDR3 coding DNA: TGTGCCAGCAGCGCGGGCTTAACGGGGACAGGGGATTCACCCCTCCACTTT.

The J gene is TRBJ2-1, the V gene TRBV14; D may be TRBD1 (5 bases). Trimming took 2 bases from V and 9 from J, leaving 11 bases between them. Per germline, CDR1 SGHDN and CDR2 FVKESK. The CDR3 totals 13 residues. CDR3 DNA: TGTGCCAGCAGCCAATTCGCAGGGCTTGAGCAGTTCTTC. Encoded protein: CASSQFAGLEQFF.

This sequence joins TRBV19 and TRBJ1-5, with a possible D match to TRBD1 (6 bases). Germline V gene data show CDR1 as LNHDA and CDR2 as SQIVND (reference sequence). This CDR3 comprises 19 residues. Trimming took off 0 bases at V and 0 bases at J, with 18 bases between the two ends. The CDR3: CASSIDQGKAYSSNQPQHF. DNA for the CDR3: TGTGCCAGTAGTATAGATCAGGGGAAGGCGTATAGTAGCAATCAGCCCCAGCATTTT.

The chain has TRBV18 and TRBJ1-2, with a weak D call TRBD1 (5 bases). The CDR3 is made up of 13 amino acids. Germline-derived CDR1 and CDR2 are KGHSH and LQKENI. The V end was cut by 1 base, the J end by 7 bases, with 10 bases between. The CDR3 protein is CASSPLPDSGYTF. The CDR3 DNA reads TGTGCCAGCTCACCACTACCTGACAGTGGCTACACCTTC.

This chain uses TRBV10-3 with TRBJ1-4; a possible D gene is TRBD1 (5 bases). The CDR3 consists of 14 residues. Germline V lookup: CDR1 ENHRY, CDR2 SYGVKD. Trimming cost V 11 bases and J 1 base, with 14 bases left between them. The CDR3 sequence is CASRRGGTNEKLFF. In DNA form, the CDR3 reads TGTGCCTCAAGAAGGGGCGGAACTAATGAAAAACTGTTTTTT.

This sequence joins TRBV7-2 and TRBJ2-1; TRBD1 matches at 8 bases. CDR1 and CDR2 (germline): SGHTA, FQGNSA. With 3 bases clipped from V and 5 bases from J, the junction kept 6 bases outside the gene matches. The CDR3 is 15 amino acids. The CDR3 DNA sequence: TGTGCCAGCAGCTTCCCCGGGACAGGTGACAATGAGCAGTTCTTC. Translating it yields CASSFPGTGDNEQFF.

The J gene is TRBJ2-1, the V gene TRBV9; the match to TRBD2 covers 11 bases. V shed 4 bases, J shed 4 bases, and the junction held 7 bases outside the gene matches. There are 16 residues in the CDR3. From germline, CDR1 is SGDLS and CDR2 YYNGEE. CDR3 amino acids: CASSPRLAGNYNEQFF. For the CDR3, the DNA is TGTGCCAGCAGCCCAAGACTAGCGGGAAATTACAATGAGCAGTTCTTC.

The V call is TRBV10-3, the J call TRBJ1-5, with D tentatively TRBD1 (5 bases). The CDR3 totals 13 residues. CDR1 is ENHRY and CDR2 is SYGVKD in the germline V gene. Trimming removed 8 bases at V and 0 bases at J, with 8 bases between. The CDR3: CAIGGDSNQPQHF. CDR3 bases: TGTGCCATCGGGGGGGATAGCAATCAGCCCCAGCATTTT.